These T cell receptor beta chains were read from a single sample in a study of blood T cell repertoires in COVID-19. Libraries were prepared by immunoSEQ multiplex PCR; TCRdb keeps only in-frame clonotypes and omits some of them. The top ten clones hold less than 5% of a sample with roughly 230,000 clones, 80% to 90% of them seen once. The sequencing sample was made of peripheral blood. The receptor set was obtained from a middle-aged woman who had recovered from COVID-19. Both conserved end residues are part of each CDR3. A D gene is named only where the DNA matches it firmly. The size entry is marked missing in some rows and otherwise reads once, few, many or a size class.

clone size | J gene | V gene | D gene | CDR3 protein | CDR3 DNA
. | TRBJ1-4 | TRBV29-1 | . | CSVEDRDRRGEKLFF | TGCAGCGTTGAAGATAGAGACAGGCGGGGGGAAAAACTGTTTTTT
. | TRBJ1-1 | TRBV19 | TRBD1 | CASSIRGQGLTEAFF | TGTGCCAGTAGTATAAGGGGACAGGGGTTGACTGAAGCTTTCTTT
. | TRBJ1-3 | TRBV15 | TRBD1 | CATSSYRDRVTGNTIYF | TGTGCCACCAGCAGTTACCGGGACAGGGTCACTGGAAACACCATATATTTT
. | TRBJ1-2 | TRBV19 | TRBD1 | CASSPRTGGANGYTF | TGTGCCAGTAGCCCGCGGACAGGGGGCGCGAATGGCTACACCTTC
. | TRBJ2-7 | TRBV6-5 | . | CASSIETGEYEQYF | TGTGCCAGCAGCATAGAGACAGGAGAGTACGAGCAGTACTTC
. | TRBJ1-2 | TRBV19 | . | CASSNGDVGSPRLNYGYTF | TGTGCCAGTAGTAACGGCGATGTAGGGAGCCCTCGATTGAACTATGGCTACACCTTC
. | TRBJ2-1 | TRBV19 | . | CASSIAGQPYNEQFF | TGTGCCAGTAGTATTGCCGGACAGCCCTACAATGAGCAGTTCTTC
. | TRBJ2-1 | TRBV7-2 | TRBD2 | CASSSGTRLSLEQFF | TGTGCCAGCAGCAGCGGGACTCGACTTTCCCTTGAGCAGTTCTTC
. | TRBJ2-2 | TRBV24-1 | . | CATSDTQGYANTGELFF | TGTGCCACCAGTGACACACAGGGATACGCGAACACCGGGGAGCTGTTTTTT
. | TRBJ2-5 | TRBV11-2 | . | CASRRPGRETQYF | TGTGCCAGCAGGCGGCCTGGGAGGGAGACCCAGTACTTC
. | TRBJ2-5 | TRBV24-1 | TRBD1 | CATSDTIGQGETQYF | TGTGCCACCAGTGACACAATAGGACAGGGAGAGACCCAGTACTTC
. | TRBJ2-3 | TRBV6-5 | TRBD1 | CASSYRTGVDTQYF | TGTGCCAGCAGTTACCGAACAGGGGTGGATACGCAGTATTTT
. | TRBJ2-1 | TRBV7-2 | TRBD2 | CASSFRRLAGGLGQFF | TGTGCCAGCAGCTTCCGAAGACTAGCGGGGGGCCTGGGGCAGTTCTTC
. | TRBJ2-5 | TRBV20-1 | . | CSAFQETQYF | TGCAGTGCCTTTCAAGAGACCCAGTACTTC
. | TRBJ2-2 | TRBV19 | . | CASSTGVGELFF | TGTGCCAGTAGTACGGGTGTTGGGGAGCTGTTTTTT
. | TRBJ2-1 | TRBV3-1/TRBV3-2 | TRBD2 | CASSQRGGRHEQFF | TGTGCCAGCAGCCAACGGGGGGGCCGTCATGAGCAGTTCTTC
. | TRBJ2-1 | TRBV9 | TRBD2 | CASSVGLAGGPREQFF | TGTGCCAGCAGCGTAGGGCTAGCGGGGGGCCCCAGAGAGCAGTTCTTC
. | TRBJ1-2 | TRBV27 | . | CASSKTTGFYGYTF | TGTGCCAGCAGTAAAACAACAGGATTCTATGGCTACACCTTC
. | TRBJ2-1 | TRBV24-1 | TRBD2 | CATSDLSSGSSYNEQFF | TGTGCCACCAGTGACTTATCTAGCGGGAGCTCCTACAATGAGCAGTTCTTC
once | TRBJ1-2 | TRBV14 | . | CASSHVRGHGYTF | TGTGCCAGCAGCCATGTCCGAGGTCATGGCTACACCTTC
. | TRBJ2-7 | TRBV19 | TRBD1 | CASSIVFGQGPDEQYF | TGTGCCAGTAGTATAGTTTTCGGACAGGGCCCCGACGAGCAGTACTTC
. | TRBJ1-1 | TRBV5-1 | TRBD1 | CASSLITGGEAFF | TGCGCCAGCAGCTTGATAACAGGGGGTGAAGCTTTCTTT
. | TRBJ2-1 | TRBV28 | . | CASSSYLGEQFF | TGTGCCAGCAGTTCCTACCTAGGTGAGCAGTTCTTC